These 27 T cell receptor beta chains originate from one sample sequenced in a study of graft-versus-host responses after intestinal transplantation (dated by TCRdb to 2020 to 2022). The sample's time point label is to be understood as: cells obtained before transplantation from donor or recipient. Antigens for these TCRs are unknown. Libraries were prepared through the immunoSEQ multiplex PCR assay. The table comes from immuneACCESS by way of TCRdb, which keeps in-frame sequences with V and J called. Part of the clones is missing from these tables; in studies checked, under half for an unresolved V gene and the rest for unknown reasons. The sample table contains just under 90,000 clones; only one count was recorded for less than 90% of them. The ten largest clones represent about a sixth of the sample. Sequencing was performed on unstimulated CD8+ T cells sorted from spleen or lymph node cells, taken before intestinal transplant. The receptors derive from a human donor who received an intestinal transplant.

This chain joins TRBV9 and TRBJ2-7; tentative D call: TRBD1 (5 bases). This CDR3 region has 14 residues. Germline values: CDR1 SGDLS, CDR2 YYNGEE. Trimming cost V 3 bases and J 0 bases, with 10 bases left between them. The CDR3 sequence: CASSADSFSYEQYF. CDR3 bases: TGTGCCAGCAGCGCCGACAGTTTCTCCTACGAGCAGTACTTC.

The chain employs TRBV28 and TRBJ1-2; D is unclear. Germline CDR1 and CDR2: MDHEN and SYDVKM. V was clipped by 8 bases and J by 8 bases, with 9 bases between them. The CDR3 length is 10 residues. CDR3 in DNA: TGTGCCAGCTTCGGGTACGGCTACACCTTC. It yields the protein CASFGYGYTF.

The V call is TRBV7-9, the J call TRBJ2-7; perhaps D is TRBD1 or TRBD2 (5 bases each). Germline V lookup: CDR1 SEHNR, CDR2 FQNEAQ (reference sequence). The CDR3 extends over 14 amino acids. V was pared by 2 bases and J by 7 bases, with 15 bases between. The CDR3 protein is CASSLLGTFEEQYF. As DNA, the CDR3 is TGTGCCAGCAGCTTACTGGGGACCTTCGAGGAGCAGTACTTC.

Of note for this clone: A far larger clone is off by one base, so a read error is likely. The chain employs TRBV2 and TRBJ2-2; 7 nucleotides line up with TRBD1. The length of the CDR3 is 14 residues. After removal of 7 bases from V and 2 bases from J, the junction contained 4 bases not matched to a gene. Germline V gene lookup returns CDR1 SNHLY and CDR2 FYNNEI. DNA of the CDR3: TGTGCCAGCATCGGGACAGTCAACACCGGGGAGCTGTTTTTT. Its translation is CASIGTVNTGELFF. Drawing the rest from reference TRBV2 and TRBJ2-2, the complete variable domain is EPEVTQTPSHQVTQMGQEVILRCVPISNHLYFYWYRQILGQKVEFLVSFYNNEISEKSEIFDDQFSVERPDGSNFTLKIRSTKLEDSAMYFCASIGTVNTGELFFGEGSRLTVL.

The rearrangement links TRBV27 to TRBJ2-7; 9 positions match TRBD2. Germline-derived CDR1 and CDR2 are MNHEY and SMNVEV (reference sequence). The CDR3 totals 14 residues. Trimming at V came to 3 bases and at J to 0 bases, leaving 0 bases not matched to a gene. The CDR3 DNA is TGTGCCAGCAGTTTTAGCGGGAGCTCCTACGAGCAGTACTTC. This encodes CASSFSGSSYEQYF.

The chain uses TRBV5-6 and TRBJ2-7; 11 bases fit TRBD1. Unmatched junction bases numbered 1, after V lost 0 bases and J lost 5 bases. The CDR3 spans 14 residues. CDR1 and CDR2 from the germline V gene are SGHDT and YYEEEE. The CDR3 bases are TGTGCCAGCAGCTTGGGGACAGGGGGCCACGAGCAGTACTTC. Amino acid sequence: CASSLGTGGHEQYF. Drawing the rest from reference TRBV5-6 and TRBJ2-7, the complete variable domain is DAGVTQSPTHLIKTRGQQVTLRCSPKSGHDTVSWYQQALGQGPQFIFQYYEEEERQRGNFPDRFSGHQFPNYSSELNVNALLLGDSALYLCASSLGTGGHEQYFGPGTRLTVT.

The CDR3 sequence: CASRGDTQYF. In DNA, the CDR3 is TGTGCCAGCAGAGGAGATACGCAGTATTTT. This chain links TRBV2 with TRBJ2-3; unclear D gene. V was pared by 6 bases and J by 5 bases, with 3 bases between. Germline V gene lookup returns CDR1 SNHLY and CDR2 FYNNEI. The CDR3 extends over 10 amino acids.

There are a few counts of this clone. The chain couples TRBV6-1 to TRBJ2-7, with TRBD2 matching over 7 bases. CDR1 and CDR2 from the germline V gene are MNHNS and SASEGT. This CDR3 is built from 15 residues. V was clipped by 4 bases and J by 1 base; unmatched bases: 7. CDR3 coding DNA: TGTGCCAGCAGTGGGGAGGGGCGGGCTTCCTACGAGCAGTACTTC. Protein: CASSGEGRASYEQYF.

This clone was seen more than once but under ten times. This chain joins TRBV2 and TRBJ2-1; D is undetermined. The V end lost 6 bases, the J end lost 14 bases, and 32 bases lay between the germline ends. There are 17 residues in the CDR3. Germline V gives CDR1 SNHLY, CDR2 FYNNEI. The CDR3, as DNA: TGTGCCAGCAGCCAGGCAAACGATCCCCACTTTAGCCTTGATGAGTTCTTC. It encodes CASSQANDPHFSLDEFF.

The chain combines TRBV2 with TRBJ1-4; tentatively, D is TRBD1 (5 bases). There are 15 residues in the CDR3. Germline-derived CDR1 and CDR2 are SNHLY and FYNNEI. V was pared by 1 base and J by 6 bases, with 12 bases between. The chain's CDR3 is CASSEDGTLYEKLFF. CDR3 DNA sequence: TGTGCCAGCAGTGAAGACGGGACCTTATATGAAAAACTGTTTTTT.

The chain is built from TRBV19 and TRBJ1-4; 8 nucleotides agree with TRBD1. The CDR3 runs 18 residues. Looked up from germline, CDR1 is LNHDA and CDR2 is SQIVND (reference sequence). V dropped 8 bases and J dropped 0; count of bases not matched to a gene: 14. CDR3 coding DNA: TGTGCCAGTTGCCAGCTGGACAGGGTATACCCAACTAATGAAAAACTGTTTTTT. Amino acids: CASCQLDRVYPTNEKLFF.

This clone is a singleton in its sample. In DNA, the CDR3 is TGTGCCAGTAAAAACGGGCAGGGTCTTAATTCACCCCTCCACTTT. It encodes CASKNGQGLNSPLHF. This chain links TRBV19 with TRBJ1-6; maybe TRBD1 (5 bases). This CDR3 is built from 15 residues. V lost 7 bases and J 6 bases, leaving 16 bases between the germline ends. CDR1 is LNHDA, CDR2 SQIVND, per germline (reference sequence).

The V call is TRBV11-2, the J call TRBJ2-4; tentative D call: TRBD1 (5 bases). CDR3 length equals 16 residues. Trimming cost V 5 bases and J 0 bases, with 14 bases left between them. Germline V lookup: CDR1 SGHAT, CDR2 FQNNGV. CDR3 DNA sequence: TGTGCCAGCAGCGGCAGGGTGGGGCTAGCCAAAAACATTCAGTACTTC. Amino acid sequence: CASSGRVGLAKNIQYF.

This chain links TRBV5-1 with TRBJ2-7; 9 bases fit TRBD1. V shed 4 bases and J 6 bases; nucleotides not matched to a gene: 8. The CDR3 length is 14 residues. CDR1 is SGHRS, CDR2 YFSETQ, per germline. The CDR3 coding sequence is TGCGCCAGCAGCCCTTGGGACAGGGAGGGCGAGCAGTACTTC. The encoded protein is CASSPWDREGEQYF.

This clone was recorded a few times. With only one base between it and a far larger clone, this is likely a read error. Other DNA sequences in the same sample also yield this CDR3. This sequence joins TRBV11-3 and TRBJ2-7; either TRBD1 or TRBD2 may fit D (5 bases each). The CDR3 has 18 residues. CDR1 and CDR2 from the germline V gene are SGHNT and YENEEA. This CDR3 reads CASSLSPGQWGSSYEQYF. In DNA, the CDR3 is TGCGCCAGCAGCTTATCCCCCGGCCAGTGGGGGTCCTCCTACGAGCAGTACTTC.

V is TRBV5-5 and J is TRBJ2-7, with D maybe TRBD2 (5 bases). Germline values: CDR1 SGHKS, CDR2 YYEKEE (reference sequence). Deletions cut 4 bases from V and 0 bases from J, with 17 bases between. The CDR3 has 16 residues. The CDR3 sequence is CASSVETADLSYEQYF. The CDR3 DNA sequence: TGTGCCAGCAGCGTGGAAACAGCGGACCTCTCCTACGAGCAGTACTTC.

This clone was seen a handful of times. This rearrangement joins TRBV5-4 to TRBJ2-3; 11 nucleotides agree with TRBD1. The CDR3 runs 15 residues. Germline values: CDR1 SGHNT, CDR2 YYREEE (reference sequence). V was pared by 4 bases and J by 5 bases, with 6 bases of the junction left unmatched. Written as DNA, the CDR3 is TGTGCCAGCAGCCTGGGACAGGGGGTGGGAGATACGCAGTATTTT. Translating gives CASSLGQGVGDTQYF.

The chain has TRBV13 and TRBJ2-1; 9 bases are a match to TRBD2. The germline gives CDR1 PRHDT, CDR2 FYEKMQ (reference sequence). This CDR3 spans 15 amino acids. The trim removed 2 bases at V and 3 bases at J, leaving 2 bases unmatched. CDR3 in DNA: TGTGCCAGCAGCTTACCGACTAGCGGCTACAATGAGCAGTTCTTC. Amino acids: CASSLPTSGYNEQFF.

The rearrangement links TRBV27 to TRBJ2-7; TRBD1 might be the D (5 bases). The CDR3 has 14 residues. Deletions cut 2 bases from V and 1 base from J, with 9 bases between. Germline V gene lookup returns CDR1 MNHEY and CDR2 SMNVEV (reference sequence). CDR3: CASSLLDTSYEQYF. The CDR3 DNA reads as TGTGCCAGCAGTTTACTGGACACATCCTACGAGCAGTACTTC.

This clone was found once. J is TRBJ2-2 and V is TRBV6-1; 8 nucleotides align to TRBD2. This CDR3 is built from 17 residues. CDR1 is MNHNS and CDR2 is SASEGT in the germline V gene. V was clipped by 1 base and J by 4 bases; unmatched bases: 8. The CDR3 nucleotides read TGTGCCAGCAGTGAAGTGGAAGGACTAGCCCCCACCGGGGAGCTGTTTTTT. Translation gives CASSEVEGLAPTGELFF.

V is TRBV5-1 and J is TRBJ2-3, with 7 nucleotides matching TRBD1. V lost 0 bases and J lost 1; bases outside the gene matches: 2. CDR1 and CDR2 from the germline V gene are SGHRS and YFSETQ. The CDR3 has 15 residues. The CDR3 sequence: CASSLVGTGTDTQYF. DNA for the CDR3: TGCGCCAGCAGCTTGGTTGGGACAGGCACAGATACGCAGTATTTT.

The chain has TRBV18 and TRBJ2-5; no definite D call. V gave up 3 bases and J gave up 4 bases, with 9 bases separating them. Germline CDR1 reads KGHSH; CDR2 reads LQKENI. The CDR3 contains 13 residues. The CDR3, as DNA: TGTGCCAGCTCACCTTCAGGCCGAGAGACCCAGTACTTC. It codes for CASSPSGRETQYF.

The chain couples TRBV19 to TRBJ1-1; D is ambiguous. Germline loops: CDR1 LNHDA, CDR2 SQIVND (reference sequence). Trimming stripped 4 bases from V and 1 base from J, with 4 bases between. The CDR3 has 12 amino acids. As DNA, the CDR3 is TGTGCCAGTAGTAGGGCGAACACTGAAGCTTTCTTT. Protein product: CASSRANTEAFF.

The V and J genes are TRBV5-6 and TRBJ1-3, with D hard to call. Per germline, CDR1 SGHDT and CDR2 YYEEEE. The CDR3 has 12 amino acids. The V and J ends lost 2 bases and 4 bases respectively, with 4 bases between them. The CDR3 sequence is CASSLSGNTIYF. In nucleotides, the CDR3 is TGTGCCAGCAGCTTATCCGGAAACACCATATATTTT.

The chain recombines TRBV7-8 with TRBJ2-1; D tentatively fits TRBD1 or TRBD2 (5 bases each). V lost 1 base to trimming and J lost 4 bases, with 11 bases between them. The germline V gene encodes CDR1 SGHVS and CDR2 FQNEAQ. This CDR3 spans 15 amino acids. CDR3 region: CASSLDLGEYNEQFF. DNA of the CDR3: TGTGCCAGCAGCTTAGATTTGGGGGAGTACAATGAGCAGTTCTTC. The whole variable domain, filled in from reference TRBV7-8 and TRBJ2-1, reads GAGVSQSPRYKVAKRGQDVALRCDPISGHVSLFWYQQALGQGPEFLTYFQNEAQLDKSGLPSDRFFAERPEGSVSTLKIQRTQQEDSAVYLCASSLDLGEYNEQFFGPGTRLTVL.

This chain connects TRBV20-1 to TRBJ2-7; weak D call: TRBD2 (5 bases). Trimming took off 6 bases at V and 6 bases at J, with 12 bases between the two ends. Germline V lookup: CDR1 DFQATT, CDR2 SNEGSKA (reference sequence). This CDR3 region has 11 residues. The DNA for the CDR3 is TGCAGTGCGCGGGTTTGGTCCGAGCAGTACTTC. Its protein is CSARVWSEQYF.

This clone has just one count. The rearrangement uses TRBV6-5 and TRBJ2-1, with TRBD1 matching over 7 bases. The ends lost 0 bases at V and 8 bases at J; junction bases unmatched: 10. Germline V lookup: CDR1 MNHEY, CDR2 SVGAGI. This CDR3 spans 16 amino acids. This CDR3 is CASSYSKNRGGDEQFF. DNA for the CDR3: TGTGCCAGCAGTTACTCAAAGAACAGGGGCGGAGATGAGCAGTTCTTC.